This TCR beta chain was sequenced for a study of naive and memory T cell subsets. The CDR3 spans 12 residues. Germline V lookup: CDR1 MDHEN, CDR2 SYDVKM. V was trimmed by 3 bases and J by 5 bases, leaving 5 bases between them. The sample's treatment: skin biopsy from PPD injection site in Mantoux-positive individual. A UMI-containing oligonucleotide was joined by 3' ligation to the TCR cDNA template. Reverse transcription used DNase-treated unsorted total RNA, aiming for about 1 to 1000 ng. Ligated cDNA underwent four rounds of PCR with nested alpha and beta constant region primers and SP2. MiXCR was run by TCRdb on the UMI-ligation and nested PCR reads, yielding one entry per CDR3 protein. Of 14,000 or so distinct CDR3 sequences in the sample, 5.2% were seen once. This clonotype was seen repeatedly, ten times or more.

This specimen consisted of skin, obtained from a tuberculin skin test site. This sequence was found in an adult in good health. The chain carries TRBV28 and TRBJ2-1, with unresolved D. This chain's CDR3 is CASSLMNNEQFF. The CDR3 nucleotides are TGTGCCAGCAGTTTGATGAACAATGAGCAGTTCTTC.